The 29 T cell receptor beta chains below all came from one sample that was sequenced in a study of CD8+ T cells in alopecia areata. Treatment denoted: oral pan-JAK inhibitor, 5-10 mg twice daily. Once RNA had been extracted, it was reverse transcribed into cDNA to act as the sequencing template. The table came from immunoSEQ multiplex PCR; TCRdb's copy has only in-frame clones and leaves some out. The table records 130,000 or so clones, 85% to 90% of them present only once. The sequenced sample was CD8+ T cells sorted from blood, obtained at week 4, from a patient treated with tofacitinib. All receptors derive from a human donor with alopecia areata.

The chain is built from TRBV7-6 and TRBJ2-1; 13 nucleotides match TRBD2. With 5 bases clipped from V and 2 bases from J, the junction kept 6 bases outside the gene matches. Germline V lookup: CDR1 SGHVS, CDR2 FNYEAQ. The CDR3 extends over 17 amino acids. DNA for the CDR3: TGTGCCAGCAGCCCCCGGACTAGCGGGGGTACCTACAATGAGCAGTTCTTC. Translating gives CASSPRTSGGTYNEQFF.

The rearrangement joins TRBV4-1 to TRBJ2-2; D unresolved. V lost 1 base and J lost 8, with 8 bases in between. Germline V gene lookup returns CDR1 MGHRA and CDR2 YSYEKL. The CDR3 length is 13 residues. The CDR3 DNA is TGCGCCAGCAGCCAAGGGTTAAGGGGGGAGCTGTTTTTT. Its protein product is CASSQGLRGELFF.

This chain connects TRBV27 to TRBJ2-2; 10 nucleotides match TRBD1. CDR3 size: 15 residues. Germline CDR1 reads MNHEY; CDR2 reads SMNVEV (reference sequence). J lost 4 bases, V lost 6 bases, and 5 bases had no gene match. The CDR3, as DNA: TGTGCCAGCAGACACGACAGGGGGCCCACCGGGGAGCTGTTTTTT. It encodes CASRHDRGPTGELFF.

The J gene is TRBJ2-7, the V gene TRBV27, with TRBD1 identical over 7 bases. The CDR3 totals 14 residues. Trimming removed 7 bases from V and 4 bases from J; junction bases left unmatched: 10. Germline lookup yields CDR1 MNHEY and CDR2 SMNVEV (reference sequence). The CDR3 nucleotides read TGTGCCAGCACCATGACAGGGTCCCCTTACGAGCAGTACTTC. Encoded protein: CASTMTGSPYEQYF.

The rearrangement links TRBV5-6 to TRBJ2-1; possible D gene TRBD2, 5 bases. The CDR3 is 12 amino acids. Germline CDR1 and CDR2: SGHDT and YYEEEE. The V gene lost 6 bases and the J gene lost 6 bases, with 10 bases spanning the gap. The CDR3 coding sequence is TGTGCCAGCAACGGACTCTCCAATGAGCAGTTCTTC. This sequence encodes CASNGLSNEQFF.

The genes are TRBV7-9 and TRBJ2-3; unclear D gene. This CDR3 spans 15 amino acids. Germline V gene lookup returns CDR1 SEHNR and CDR2 FQNEAQ (reference sequence). V was pared by 0 bases and J by 2 bases, with 9 bases between. Here the CDR3 DNA reads TGTGCCAGCAGCTTAGCGTCTGGGGTCACAGATACGCAGTATTTT. Translation: CASSLASGVTDTQYF.

Regarding this clone: The same CDR3 is also encoded by other DNA sequences in this sample. This sequence joins TRBV5-1 and TRBJ2-7; 8 bases are a match to TRBD1. Losses at the gene ends were 0 bases for V and 5 bases for J; bases not matched to a gene: 4. The germline CDR1 and CDR2 sequences are SGHRS and YFSETQ. The CDR3 sequence is 14 residues long. The CDR3 DNA is TGCGCCAGCAGCTTGGGACAGGGGAGCGACGAGCAGTACTTC. This gives the protein CASSLGQGSDEQYF.

CDR3 amino acids: CASSLNRGYEQYF. The CDR3 DNA reads TGTGCCAGCAGCCTTAACAGGGGCTACGAGCAGTACTTC. The chain carries TRBV7-2 and TRBJ2-7, with TRBD1 identical over 7 bases. CDR3 length: 13 amino acids. The J segment lost 3 bases and the V segment lost 5 bases, leaving 4 bases of the junction unmatched. The V gene's germline CDR1 is SGHTA and CDR2 FQGNSA.

The V call is TRBV27, the J call TRBJ1-5; D is unclear. The V end lost 5 bases, the J end lost 5 bases, and 13 bases lay between the germline ends. This CDR3 has 14 amino acids. CDR1 is MNHEY and CDR2 is SMNVEV in the germline V gene (reference sequence). CDR3 nucleotides: TGTGCCAGCAGTCTCGTGGACGGGGATCAGCCCCAGCATTTT. Translated: CASSLVDGDQPQHF.

The rearrangement uses TRBV6-5 and TRBJ1-2, with no clear D. Germline V CDR1 and CDR2: MNHEY, SVGAGI. CDR3 length equals 15 residues. Trimming removed 2 bases from V and 4 bases from J, with 14 bases in between. The CDR3 DNA reads TGTGCCAGCAGTTACGAAGCGTCTCCTGGCTATGGCTACACCTTC. It encodes CASSYEASPGYGYTF.

The chain combines TRBV5-6 with TRBJ2-7; TRBD1 might be the D (6 bases). Germline V gene data show CDR1 as SGHDT and CDR2 as YYEEEE. CDR3 size: 15 residues. Trimming took 0 bases from V and 4 from J, leaving 14 bases between them. The CDR3 region is CASSLEFQGKYEQYF. DNA of the CDR3: TGTGCCAGCAGCTTGGAGTTCCAGGGGAAATACGAGCAGTACTTC.

The rearrangement joins TRBV27 to TRBJ2-2; TRBD1 might be the D (5 bases). V was pared by 0 bases and J by 7 bases, with 6 bases between. Germline assignment: CDR1 MNHEY and CDR2 SMNVEV (reference sequence). This CDR3 has 13 amino acids. The CDR3 DNA reads as TGTGCCAGCAGTTTATCAGGGGACGGGGAGCTGTTTTTT. The encoded protein is CASSLSGDGELFF.

The chain is built from TRBV7-9 and TRBJ2-7, with a weak D call TRBD2 (7 bases). CDR3 length equals 19 residues. Germline loops: CDR1 SEHNR, CDR2 FQNEAQ (reference sequence). V was cut by 5 bases and J by 3 bases, with 29 bases left in between. The CDR3 region has the DNA TGTGCCAGCAGCCTACGCGGGGGACAACTATTTATGGTGGTCTACGAGCAGTACTTC. This codes for CASSLRGGQLFMVVYEQYF.

The chain recombines TRBV25-1 with TRBJ2-7; 7 bases match TRBD1. CDR3 length: 12 residues. Trimming cost V 5 bases and J 2 bases; bases outside gene matches: 0. Germline V gene data show CDR1 as MGHDK and CDR2 as SYGVNS. Written as DNA, the CDR3 is TGTGCCAGCAGTAGGGGGCCCTACGAGCAGTACTTC. This encodes CASSRGPYEQYF.

In DNA, the CDR3 is TGTGCCAGCAGCGGGCGACAGGGATCCTACGAGCAGTACTTC. Amino acid sequence: CASSGRQGSYEQYF. V is TRBV9 and J is TRBJ2-7, with 7 positions matching TRBD1. This CDR3 is built from 14 residues. The germline gives CDR1 SGDLS, CDR2 YYNGEE. Unmatched junction bases numbered 4, after V lost 3 bases and J lost 1 base.

With regard to this clone: Other DNA sequences within the sample encode an identical CDR3. The chain carries TRBV27 and TRBJ1-1, with D perhaps matching TRBD1 (5 bases). The germline CDR1 and CDR2 sequences are MNHEY and SMNVEV (reference sequence). This CDR3 has 14 residues. The V gene lost 0 bases and the J gene lost 4 bases, with 9 bases spanning the gap. The CDR3 nucleotides read TGTGCCAGCAGTTTATCGGGGGAGGGCACTGAAGCTTTCTTT. Encoded protein: CASSLSGEGTEAFF.

The chain carries TRBV25-1 and TRBJ2-1, with TRBD1 as a possible D gene (5 bases). The CDR3 extends over 11 amino acids. The V gene lost 7 bases and the J gene lost 6 bases, with 7 bases spanning the gap. Germline CDR1 and CDR2: MGHDK and SYGVNS. The CDR3 loop reads CASMTANEQFF. In DNA form, the CDR3 reads TGTGCCAGCATGACAGCCAATGAGCAGTTCTTC. The variable domain in full, completed from reference TRBV25-1 and TRBJ2-1, reads EADIYQTPRYLVIGTGKKITLECSQTMGHDKMYWYQQDPGMELHLIHYSYGVNSTEKGDLSSESTVSRIRTEHFPLTLESARPSHTSQYLCASMTANEQFFGPGTRLTVL.

In this sample, this clone turned up a few times. The chain has TRBV19 and TRBJ2-7; TRBD2 matches 7 bases. Germline values: CDR1 LNHDA, CDR2 SQIVND (reference sequence). The CDR3 sequence is 13 residues long. V trimming: 7 bases; J trimming: 3 bases; junction bases outside the gene matches: 6. The CDR3 region has the DNA TGTGCCAGTAAGTCAGCGGGGCACTACGAGCAGTACTTC. It specifies CASKSAGHYEQYF.

The chain recombines TRBV4-1 with TRBJ2-3; 15 nucleotides line up with TRBD2. Germline-derived CDR1 and CDR2 are MGHRA and YSYEKL. With 6 bases clipped from V and 5 bases from J, the junction kept 9 bases outside the gene matches. The CDR3 loop spans 17 amino acids. CDR3 coding DNA: TGCGCCAGCAGAAGGACTAGCGGGGGGGAGGACGGAGATACGCAGTATTTT. The encoded protein is CASRRTSGGEDGDTQYF.

This chain links TRBV19 with TRBJ1-1; 8 bases match TRBD1. Germline CDR1 LNHDA, CDR2 SQIVND (reference sequence). With 7 bases clipped from V and 1 base from J, the junction kept 11 bases outside the gene matches. The CDR3 runs to 16 residues. The chain's CDR3 is CASTDRVGYWNTEAFF. CDR3 nucleotides: TGTGCCAGTACGGACAGGGTAGGGTATTGGAACACTGAAGCTTTCTTT.

V usage is TRBV5-6 and J usage is TRBJ2-1; no reliable D call. The CDR3 is made up of 17 amino acids. V was pared by 2 bases and J by 6 bases, with 21 bases between. Germline lookup yields CDR1 SGHDT and CDR2 YYEEEE. The CDR3 DNA reads TGTGCCAGCAGCTTCGGTTTTGCGGCAGAAATTACCAATGAGCAGTTCTTC. Translating it yields CASSFGFAAEITNEQFF.

The rearrangement joins TRBV10-2 to TRBJ2-5, with no clear D. The V gene lost 10 bases and the J gene lost 0 bases, with 12 bases spanning the gap. The CDR3 extends over 13 amino acids. The germline V gene has CDR1 WSHSY and CDR2 SAAADI. The DNA of the CDR3 is TGCGCCACCTCACGTGATAACCAAGAGACCCAGTACTTC. This translates into CATSRDNQETQYF.

This sequence joins TRBV29-1 and TRBJ2-1, with 8 bases matching TRBD1. J lost 7 bases, V lost 3 bases, and 8 bases had no gene match. CDR1 and CDR2 from the germline V gene are SQVTM and ANQGSEA. The CDR3 runs 14 residues. The CDR3 here is CSVDLGTGGNEQFF. The CDR3 DNA follows: TGCAGCGTTGATCTTGGGACAGGAGGAAATGAGCAGTTCTTC.

A single count supports this clone. The chain couples TRBV29-1 to TRBJ1-2; D might be TRBD1 (5 bases). From germline, CDR1 is SQVTM and CDR2 ANQGSEA. Trimming cost V 0 bases and J 2 bases, with 13 bases left between them. This CDR3 spans 15 amino acids. The CDR3 bases are TGCAGCGTTGAAGATCGGTACGGGGGGAACTATGGCTACACCTTC. This translates into CSVEDRYGGNYGYTF.

The chain joins TRBV28 to TRBJ2-7, with 8 bases aligning to TRBD1. CDR1 is MDHEN and CDR2 is SYDVKM in the germline V gene. This CDR3 has 13 amino acids. After removal of 5 bases from V and 5 bases from J, the junction contained 5 bases not matched to a gene. The CDR3 is CASSLRGRDEQYF. The CDR3 DNA is TGTGCCAGCAGTCTCAGGGGGCGCGACGAGCAGTACTTC.

This rearrangement joins TRBV25-1 to TRBJ2-7; D perhaps matches TRBD1 (6 bases). The CDR3 length is 14 residues. From germline, CDR1 is MGHDK and CDR2 SYGVNS. V was clipped by 3 bases and J by 0 bases, with 9 bases between them. The CDR3 sequence: CASSDRGASYEQYF. The CDR3, as DNA: TGTGCCAGCAGTGACAGGGGCGCCTCCTACGAGCAGTACTTC.

There are a few counts of this clone. The chain couples TRBV29-1 to TRBJ2-3; 10 bases are shared with TRBD2. This CDR3 is 16 amino acids long. The germline gives CDR1 SQVTM, CDR2 ANQGSEA. V was pared by 2 bases and J by 4 bases, with 9 bases of the junction left unmatched. Here the CDR3 DNA reads TGCAGCGTTGAATTTGTTAGCGGGAGGTCGTCAGATACGCAGTATTTT. This gives the protein CSVEFVSGRSSDTQYF.

The chain links TRBV29-1 to TRBJ2-1, with TRBD2 matching over 12 bases. Germline-derived CDR1 and CDR2 are SQVTM and ANQGSEA. The V gene end was trimmed by 8 bases and the J gene end by 7 bases; junction bases not matched to a gene: 6. The CDR3 is 13 amino acids. The CDR3 DNA is TGCAGCATTCGACTAGCGGGAGTTAATGAGCAGTTCTTC. The encoded protein is CSIRLAGVNEQFF.

The chain is built from TRBV7-9 and TRBJ1-5; D gene uncertain. The ends were cut back, 3 bases at V and 5 bases at J, with 5 bases in the middle. Germline CDR1 is SEHNR and CDR2 is FQNEAQ (reference sequence). The CDR3 runs to 12 residues. The CDR3 protein is CASSFSDQPQHF. The CDR3 DNA reads TGTGCCAGCAGCTTCTCAGATCAGCCCCAGCATTTT.